This entry lists 10 T cell receptor beta chains sequenced from one sample in a study of blood T cell repertoires in COVID-19. The method was immunoSEQ multiplex PCR; TCRdb's version includes in-frame clones alone and lacks a portion of them. The sample includes roughly 300,000 clones, more than 85% of them seen just once. The specimen was PBMCs or T cells enriched from blood (not recorded which). The receptor set was obtained from a woman aged 30 to 39 who had recovered from COVID-19.

This chain uses TRBV6-2 or TRBV6-3 with TRBJ1-2, with TRBD1 matching 7 bases. The CDR3 is made up of 13 amino acids. From germline, CDR1 is MNHEY and CDR2 SVGEGT. V lost 4 bases, J lost 5 bases, and 4 bases stayed unmatched. For the CDR3, the DNA is TGTGCCAGCAGTTCGGGACAGCTTTATGGCTACACCTTC. Its protein product is CASSSGQLYGYTF.

This clone occurred once. The chain links TRBV9 to TRBJ1-1, with 7 bases matching TRBD1. This CDR3 is 18 amino acids long. V lost 4 bases to trimming and J lost 1 base; unmatched junction nucleotides: 16. Germline-derived CDR1 and CDR2 are SGDLS and YYNGEE. CDR3 protein: CASSPKDTNRDRNTEAFF. CDR3 nucleotide sequence: TGTGCCAGCAGCCCGAAAGATACGAACCGGGACAGGAACACTGAAGCTTTCTTT.

This clone showed up just once. CDR3 protein: CASSLLSGGKSTDTQYF. CDR3 sequence (DNA): TGTGCCAGCAGCCTACTTAGCGGGGGCAAGAGCACAGATACGCAGTATTTT. The chain employs TRBV4-2 and TRBJ2-3; 9 nucleotides match TRBD2. The CDR3 is 17 amino acids. V trimming: 4 bases; J trimming: 0 bases; junction bases outside the gene matches: 8. From germline, CDR1 is LGHNA and CDR2 YNFKEQ.

The chain uses TRBV25-1 and TRBJ1-1; D may be TRBD1 (6 bases). Germline values: CDR1 MGHDK, CDR2 SYGVNS. The CDR3 is made up of 15 amino acids. The V and J ends lost 8 bases and 0 bases respectively, with 16 bases between them. The CDR3: CASPRGGYMNTEAFF. DNA of the CDR3: TGTGCCAGCCCTCGTGGGGGCTACATGAACACTGAAGCTTTCTTT.

This chain links TRBV11-3 with TRBJ2-2; D remains unclear. Trimming removed 1 base at V and 6 bases at J, with 9 bases between. This CDR3 is built from 14 residues. Germline CDR1 reads SGHNT; CDR2 reads YENEEA. In DNA form, the CDR3 reads TGTGCCAGCAGCTTAGGTCTGTTCCCCGGGGAGCTGTTTTTT. Translated: CASSLGLFPGELFF.

The chain recombines TRBV14 with TRBJ2-1; the D gene is possibly TRBD1 (5 bases). Germline loops: CDR1 SGHDN, CDR2 FVKESK. The V end was cut by 0 bases, the J end by 7 bases, with 13 bases between. The CDR3 runs to 15 residues. The CDR3 spells CASSQEVETANEQFF. The CDR3 DNA is TGTGCCAGCAGCCAAGAAGTGGAGACAGCAAATGAGCAGTTCTTC.

This clone was observed at least ten times. J is TRBJ2-2 and V is TRBV4-3, with 9 bases lining up with TRBD1. Germline CDR1 is LGHNA and CDR2 is YSLEER. V lost 0 bases to trimming and J lost 6 bases; unmatched junction nucleotides: 8. The CDR3 is 17 amino acids. The CDR3 spells CASSQDTGTGTAGELFF. CDR3 coding DNA: TGCGCCAGCAGCCAAGATACGGGGACAGGGACAGCCGGGGAGCTGTTTTTT.

The chain has TRBV11-2 and TRBJ1-6; weak D call: TRBD1 (5 bases). V was trimmed by 7 bases and J by 4 bases, leaving 14 bases between them. CDR3 length equals 15 residues. Per the germline V gene, CDR1 is SGHAT and CDR2 is FQNNGV. The CDR3 loop is CASTIRGEYNSPLHF. The DNA of the CDR3 is TGTGCCAGCACCATTCGGGGGGAGTATAATTCACCCCTCCACTTT.

This chain joins TRBV7-2 and TRBJ2-1; 8 bases are shared with TRBD2. CDR1 SGHTA and CDR2 FQGNSA come from the germline V gene. V lost 3 bases and J lost 3; bases outside the gene matches: 10. CDR3 length: 17 amino acids. In nucleotides, the CDR3 is TGTGCCAGCAGCTTCTTAGCGGGAAGCCAGAACTACAATGAGCAGTTCTTC. Protein sequence: CASSFLAGSQNYNEQFF.

V and J are TRBV28 and TRBJ1-1, with 9 positions matching TRBD1. V was pared by 3 bases and J by 5 bases, with 10 bases of the junction left unmatched. Germline lookup yields CDR1 MDHEN and CDR2 SYDVKM. The CDR3 runs to 16 residues. Written as DNA, the CDR3 is TGTGCCAGCAGTTTCTCCCCGGGACAGGGAAGGACTGAAGCTTTCTTT. Protein product: CASSFSPGQGRTEAFF.